This TCR beta chain is from a study of blood T cell repertoires in COVID-19. Study details: Material from acute and convalescent COVID-19 was sourced from the United States, Italy and Spain. Sample material is recorded as cDNA or gDNA derived from T cells, B-cell-depleted T cells, or PBMCs.

In the source study's methods: Estimates of nucleated cell counts were drawn from the amplification of reference gene primers. The protocol was immunoSEQ multiplex PCR, while the TCRdb copy is restricted to in-frame clones and leaves out a portion. V and J calls and clone size are given by that table; D and trimming were obtained from the DNA. Here the sample spans approximately 160,000 clones, 84% being singletons. The V and J ends lost 8 bases and 4 bases respectively, with 17 bases between them. The length of the CDR3 is 15 residues. Germline-derived CDR1 and CDR2 are MNHEY and SVGAGI. This sequence joins TRBV6-5 and TRBJ2-2; D possibly corresponds to TRBD1 (6 bases). The receptor's source is a man aged 35-49 years who had recovered from COVID-19. Material for sequencing was peripheral blood. Here the CDR3 DNA reads TGTGCCAGCTCTACGGTGGACAGTCCCACCGGGGAGCTGTTTTTT. Translation: CASSTVDSPTGELFF.